A selection of T cell receptor beta chains follows, all from one sample in a study of blood T cell repertoires in COVID-19. Assay used: immunoSEQ multiplex PCR; TCRdb lists only in-frame clones, some missing. The table records about 270,000 clones, around 88% of them present only once. Sample: PBMCs or T cells enriched from blood (not recorded which). The receptors come from a woman in her 40s with acute COVID-19. Both conserved end residues are trimmed from each CDR3.

J gene: TRBJ2-2; V gene: TRBV7-9; CDR3 protein: ASSPSNTGELF
J gene: TRBJ1-3; V gene: TRBV5-1; CDR3 protein: ASSLAGQGEGTIY
J gene: TRBJ1-4; V gene: TRBV6-1; CDR3 protein: ASSDPGSGTNEKLF
J gene: TRBJ2-1; V gene: TRBV10-1; CDR3 protein: ASSEPGLAGVQF
J gene: TRBJ2-3; V gene: TRBV23-1; CDR3 protein: ASCTLKSNGSVVTDTQY
J gene: TRBJ1-1; V gene: TRBV14; CDR3 protein: ASSLTQNTEAF
J gene: TRBJ1-2; V gene: TRBV6-5; CDR3 protein: ASSLRQGRGYT
J gene: TRBJ2-7; V gene: TRBV7-6; CDR3 protein: ASSLSSGRTYEQY
J gene: TRBJ1-1; V gene: TRBV24-1; CDR3 protein: ATSDTGHEAF
J gene: TRBJ1-3; V gene: TRBV30; CDR3 protein: AWGQGGDTIY
J gene: TRBJ1-5; V gene: TRBV30; CDR3 protein: AWTTGQINQPQH
J gene: TRBJ2-1; V gene: TRBV5-1; CDR3 protein: ASSWTTGGRSYNEQF
J gene: TRBJ1-5; V gene: TRBV5-1; CDR3 protein: ASSQGGGNQPQH
J gene: TRBJ2-1; V gene: TRBV12-3/TRBV12-4; CDR3 protein: ASSSGNEQF
J gene: TRBJ2-1; V gene: TRBV12-3/TRBV12-4; CDR3 protein: ASREREGEQF
J gene: TRBJ1-2; V gene: TRBV18; CDR3 protein: ASSHDSLTNYGYT
J gene: TRBJ2-5; V gene: TRBV10-3; CDR3 protein: AISETGLAGEETQY
J gene: TRBJ2-3; V gene: TRBV2; CDR3 protein: ASGGRSGGTDTQY
J gene: TRBJ1-6; V gene: TRBV4-3; CDR3 protein: ASSPTVDSPLH
J gene: TRBJ2-7; V gene: TRBV7-9; CDR3 protein: ASSSLMGTGTYEQY
J gene: TRBJ2-3; V gene: TRBV5-1; CDR3 protein: ASLRGGSTDTQY
J gene: TRBJ2-3; V gene: TRBV6-5; CDR3 protein: ASSPSLAGDTQY
J gene: TRBJ1-1; V gene: TRBV28; CDR3 protein: ASSFPGRWNTEAF
J gene: TRBJ2-3; V gene: TRBV29-1; CDR3 protein: SVEGQGSGTDTQY
J gene: TRBJ1-3; V gene: TRBV3-1/TRBV3-2; CDR3 protein: ASSLKPGNTIY
J gene: TRBJ1-2; V gene: TRBV27; CDR3 protein: ASSFGGQGDGYT
J gene: TRBJ2-1; V gene: TRBV5-6; CDR3 protein: ASSLFGSGPYNEQF
J gene: TRBJ1-5; V gene: TRBV4-1; CDR3 protein: ASSPRQQGRDQPQH
J gene: TRBJ2-3; V gene: TRBV10-3; CDR3 protein: AISESTGRSPDTQY
J gene: TRBJ2-2; V gene: TRBV19; CDR3 protein: ASSIRGRAATGELF
J gene: TRBJ2-1; V gene: TRBV5-4; CDR3 protein: ASSLSSGVSYNEQF
J gene: TRBJ2-1; V gene: TRBV25-1; CDR3 protein: ASSDNRLAAYNEQF
J gene: TRBJ2-5; V gene: TRBV9; CDR3 protein: ASSVGSNQETQY
J gene: TRBJ1-6; V gene: TRBV4-3; CDR3 protein: ASSEQAYNSPLH
J gene: TRBJ2-5; V gene: TRBV11-3; CDR3 protein: ASSLGSGSGETQY
J gene: TRBJ2-1; V gene: TRBV7-8; CDR3 protein: ASSLRDNEQF
J gene: TRBJ2-1; V gene: TRBV4-1; CDR3 protein: ASSHRLAGNRSSYNEQF
J gene: TRBJ1-6; V gene: TRBV28; CDR3 protein: ASNAVRGISYNSPLH
J gene: TRBJ2-7; V gene: TRBV7-9; CDR3 protein: ASSLMTAGSSYEQY
J gene: TRBJ2-7; V gene: TRBV30; CDR3 protein: AWSVFRDRVLGEQY
J gene: TRBJ1-6; V gene: TRBV4-3; CDR3 protein: ASSQDAGGNSPLH